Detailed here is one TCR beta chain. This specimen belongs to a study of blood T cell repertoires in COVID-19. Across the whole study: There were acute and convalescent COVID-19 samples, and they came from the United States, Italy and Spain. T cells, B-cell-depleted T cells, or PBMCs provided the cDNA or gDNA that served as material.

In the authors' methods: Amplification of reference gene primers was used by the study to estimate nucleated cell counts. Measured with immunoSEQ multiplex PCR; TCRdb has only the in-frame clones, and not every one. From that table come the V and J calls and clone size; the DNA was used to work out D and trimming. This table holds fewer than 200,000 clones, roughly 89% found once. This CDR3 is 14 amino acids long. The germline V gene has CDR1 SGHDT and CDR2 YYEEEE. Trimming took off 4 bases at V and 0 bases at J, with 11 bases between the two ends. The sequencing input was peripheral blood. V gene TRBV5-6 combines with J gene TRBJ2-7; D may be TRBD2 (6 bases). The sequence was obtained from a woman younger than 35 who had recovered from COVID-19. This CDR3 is CASSPGLSSYEQYF. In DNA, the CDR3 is TGTGCCAGCAGCCCGGGACTGAGCTCCTACGAGCAGTACTTC.